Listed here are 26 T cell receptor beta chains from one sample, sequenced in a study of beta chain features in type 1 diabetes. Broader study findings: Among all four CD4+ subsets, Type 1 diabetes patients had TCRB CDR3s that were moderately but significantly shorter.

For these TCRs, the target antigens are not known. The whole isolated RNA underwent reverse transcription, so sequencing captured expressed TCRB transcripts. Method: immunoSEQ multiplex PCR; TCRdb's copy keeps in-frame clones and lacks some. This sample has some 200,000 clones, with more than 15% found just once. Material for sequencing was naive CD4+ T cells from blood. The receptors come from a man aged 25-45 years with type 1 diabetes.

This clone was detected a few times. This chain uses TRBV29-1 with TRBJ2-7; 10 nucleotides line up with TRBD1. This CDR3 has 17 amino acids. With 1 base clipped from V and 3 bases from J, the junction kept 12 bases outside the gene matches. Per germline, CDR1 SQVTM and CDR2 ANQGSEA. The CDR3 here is CSVEGQGATPHRYEQYF. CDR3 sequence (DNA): TGCAGCGTTGAAGGACAGGGGGCCACTCCACACCGCTACGAGCAGTACTTC.

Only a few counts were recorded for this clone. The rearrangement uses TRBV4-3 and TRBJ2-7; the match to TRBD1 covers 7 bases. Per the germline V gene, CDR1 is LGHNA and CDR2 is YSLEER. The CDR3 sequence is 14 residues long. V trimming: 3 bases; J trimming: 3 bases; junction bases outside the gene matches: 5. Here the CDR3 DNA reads TGCGCCAGCAGCCAGGGACAGACCTACTACGAGCAGTACTTC. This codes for CASSQGQTYYEQYF.

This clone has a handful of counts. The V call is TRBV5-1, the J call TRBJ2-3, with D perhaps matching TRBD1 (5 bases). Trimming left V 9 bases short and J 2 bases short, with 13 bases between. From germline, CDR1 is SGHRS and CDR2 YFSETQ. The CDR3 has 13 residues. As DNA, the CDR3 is TGCGCCACCAGGGTAGGAGACACAGATACGCAGTATTTT. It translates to CATRVGDTDTQYF.

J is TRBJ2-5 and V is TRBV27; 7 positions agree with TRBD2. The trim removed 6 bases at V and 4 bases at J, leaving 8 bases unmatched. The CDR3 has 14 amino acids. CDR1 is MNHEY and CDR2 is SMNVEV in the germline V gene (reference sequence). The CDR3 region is CASRSRGSGETQYF. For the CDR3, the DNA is TGTGCCAGCAGGTCGCGGGGGTCCGGAGAGACCCAGTACTTC.

The DNA for the CDR3 is TGTGCCAGCAGCCAGACTAGAGGTGGCATTCAGTACTTC. The encoded protein is CASSQTRGGIQYF. The rearrangement links TRBV7-2 to TRBJ2-4, with a possible D match to TRBD2 (6 bases). Germline CDR1 reads SGHTA; CDR2 reads FQGNSA. CDR3 length: 13 residues. Trimming took 5 bases from V and 9 from J, leaving 14 bases between them.

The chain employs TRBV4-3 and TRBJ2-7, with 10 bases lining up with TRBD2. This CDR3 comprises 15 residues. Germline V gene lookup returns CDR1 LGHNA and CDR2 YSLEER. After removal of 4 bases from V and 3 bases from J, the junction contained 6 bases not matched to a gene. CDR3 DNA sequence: TGCGCCAGCAGCCGATCCGGGACTAGCGACTACGAGCAGTACTTC. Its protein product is CASSRSGTSDYEQYF.

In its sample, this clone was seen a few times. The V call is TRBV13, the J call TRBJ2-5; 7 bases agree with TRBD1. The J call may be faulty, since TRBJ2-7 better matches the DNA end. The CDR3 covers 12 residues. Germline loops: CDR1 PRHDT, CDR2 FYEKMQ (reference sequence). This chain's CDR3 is CASSKQGYEQYF. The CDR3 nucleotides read TGTGCCAGCAGCAAACAGGGGTACGAGCAGTACTTC.

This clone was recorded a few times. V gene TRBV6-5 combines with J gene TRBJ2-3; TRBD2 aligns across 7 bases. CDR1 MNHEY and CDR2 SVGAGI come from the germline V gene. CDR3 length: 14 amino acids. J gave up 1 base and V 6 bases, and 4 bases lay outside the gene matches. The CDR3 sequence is CASRERGRTDTQYF. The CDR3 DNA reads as TGTGCCAGCAGGGAGCGGGGCCGCACAGATACGCAGTATTTT.

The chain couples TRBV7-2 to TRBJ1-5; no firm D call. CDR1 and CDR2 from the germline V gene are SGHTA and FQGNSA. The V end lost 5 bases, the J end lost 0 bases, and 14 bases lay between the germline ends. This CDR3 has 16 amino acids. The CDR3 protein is CASSKRTGYSNQPQHF. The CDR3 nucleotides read TGTGCCAGCAGCAAACGGACGGGTTATAGCAATCAGCCCCAGCATTTT.

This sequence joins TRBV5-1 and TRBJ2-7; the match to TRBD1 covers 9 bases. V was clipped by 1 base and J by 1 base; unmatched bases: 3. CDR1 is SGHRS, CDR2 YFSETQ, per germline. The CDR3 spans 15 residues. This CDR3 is CASSLFGTGSYEQYF. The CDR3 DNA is TGCGCCAGCAGCTTGTTTGGGACAGGGTCCTACGAGCAGTACTTC.

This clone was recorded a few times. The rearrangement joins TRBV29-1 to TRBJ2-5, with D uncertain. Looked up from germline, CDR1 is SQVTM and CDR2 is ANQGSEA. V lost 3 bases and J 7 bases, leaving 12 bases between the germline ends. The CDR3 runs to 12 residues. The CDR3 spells CSVDPRVGTQYF. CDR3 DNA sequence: TGCAGCGTTGATCCTAGGGTAGGGACCCAGTACTTC.

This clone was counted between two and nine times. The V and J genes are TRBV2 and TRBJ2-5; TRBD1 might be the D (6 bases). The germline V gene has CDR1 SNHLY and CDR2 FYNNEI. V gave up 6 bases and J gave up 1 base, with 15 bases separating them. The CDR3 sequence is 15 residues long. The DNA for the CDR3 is TGTGCCAGCAGCGCCCTCGGACAGATCCAAGAGACCCAGTACTTC. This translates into CASSALGQIQETQYF.

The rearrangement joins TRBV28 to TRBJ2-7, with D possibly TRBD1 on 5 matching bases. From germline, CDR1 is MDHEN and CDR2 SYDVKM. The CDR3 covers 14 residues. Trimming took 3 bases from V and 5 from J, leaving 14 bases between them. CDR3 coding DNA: TGTGCCAGCAGTTTTTCAGGGTTTAACGACGAGCAGTACTTC. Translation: CASSFSGFNDEQYF.

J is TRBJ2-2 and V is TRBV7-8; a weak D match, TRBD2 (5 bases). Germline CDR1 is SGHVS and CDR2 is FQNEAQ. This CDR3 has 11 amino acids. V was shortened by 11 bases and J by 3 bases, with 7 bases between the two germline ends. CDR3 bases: TGTGCCGGGCGGGACACCGGGGAGCTGTTTTTT. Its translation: CAGRDTGELFF.

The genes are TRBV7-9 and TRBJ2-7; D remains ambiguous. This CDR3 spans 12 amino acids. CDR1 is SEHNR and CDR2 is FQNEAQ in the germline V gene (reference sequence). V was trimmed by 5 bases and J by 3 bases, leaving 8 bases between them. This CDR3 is CASSVDNYEQYF. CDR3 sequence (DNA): TGTGCCAGCAGCGTAGACAACTACGAGCAGTACTTC.

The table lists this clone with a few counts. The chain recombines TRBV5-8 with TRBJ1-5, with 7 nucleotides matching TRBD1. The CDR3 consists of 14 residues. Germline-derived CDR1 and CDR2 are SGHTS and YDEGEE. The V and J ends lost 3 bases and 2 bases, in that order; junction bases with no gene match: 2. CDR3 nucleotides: TGTGCCAGCAGCTCAGACAGGGGCAATCAGCCCCAGCATTTT. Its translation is CASSSDRGNQPQHF.

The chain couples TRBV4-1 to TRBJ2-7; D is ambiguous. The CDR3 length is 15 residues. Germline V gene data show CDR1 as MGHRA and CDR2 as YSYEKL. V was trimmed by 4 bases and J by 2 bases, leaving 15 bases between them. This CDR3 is CASSPLKGSTYEQYF. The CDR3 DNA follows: TGCGCCAGCAGCCCTCTCAAGGGTTCTACCTACGAGCAGTACTTC.

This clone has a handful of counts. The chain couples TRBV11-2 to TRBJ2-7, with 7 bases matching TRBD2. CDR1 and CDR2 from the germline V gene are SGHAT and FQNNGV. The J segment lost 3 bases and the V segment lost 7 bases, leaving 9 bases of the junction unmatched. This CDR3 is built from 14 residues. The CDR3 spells CASTQGSGNYEQYF. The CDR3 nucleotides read TGTGCCAGCACCCAGGGCAGCGGGAACTACGAGCAGTACTTC.

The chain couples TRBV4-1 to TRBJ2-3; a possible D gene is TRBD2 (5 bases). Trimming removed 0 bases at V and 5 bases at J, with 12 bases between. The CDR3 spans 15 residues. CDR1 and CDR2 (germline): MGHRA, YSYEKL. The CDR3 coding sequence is TGCGCCAGCAGCCAAGAGCGCCCAGGAGGAGATACGCAGTATTTT. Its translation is CASSQERPGGDTQYF.

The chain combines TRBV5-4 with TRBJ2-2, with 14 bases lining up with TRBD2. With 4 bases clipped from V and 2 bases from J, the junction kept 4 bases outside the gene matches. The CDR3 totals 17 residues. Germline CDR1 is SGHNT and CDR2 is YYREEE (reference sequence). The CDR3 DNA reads TGTGCCAGCAGCCCCGGGACTAGCGGGAGTAACACCGGGGAGCTGTTTTTT. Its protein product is CASSPGTSGSNTGELFF.

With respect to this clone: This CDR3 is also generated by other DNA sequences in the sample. The DNA of the CDR3 is TGTGCCAGCAGCGTAGCAGGGGGGCAATACAATGAGCAGTTCTTC. This sequence encodes CASSVAGGQYNEQFF. The chain carries TRBV9 and TRBJ2-1, with a tentative D call TRBD1 (7 bases). Trimming took off 0 bases at V and 4 bases at J, with 11 bases between the two ends. The CDR3 is made up of 15 amino acids. CDR1 and CDR2 from the germline V gene are SGDLS and YYNGEE.

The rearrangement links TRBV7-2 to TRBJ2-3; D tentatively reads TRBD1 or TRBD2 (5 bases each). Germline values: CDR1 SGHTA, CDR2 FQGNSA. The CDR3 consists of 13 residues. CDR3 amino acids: CASGTASTDTQYF. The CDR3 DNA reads TGTGCTTCCGGGACGGCTAGCACAGATACGCAGTATTTT.

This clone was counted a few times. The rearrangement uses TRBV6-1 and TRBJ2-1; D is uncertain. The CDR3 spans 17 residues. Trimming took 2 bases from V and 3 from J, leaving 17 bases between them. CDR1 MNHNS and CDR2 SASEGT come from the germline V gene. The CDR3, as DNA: TGTGCCAGCAGTGAAAGATGGACGGATGGAGTCTACAATGAGCAGTTCTTC. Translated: CASSERWTDGVYNEQFF.

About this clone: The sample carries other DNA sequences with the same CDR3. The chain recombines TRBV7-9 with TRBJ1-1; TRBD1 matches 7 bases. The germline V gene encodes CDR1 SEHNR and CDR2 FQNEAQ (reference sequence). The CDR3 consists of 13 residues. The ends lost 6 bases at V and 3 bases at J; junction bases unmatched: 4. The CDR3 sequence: CASSLRGDTEAFF. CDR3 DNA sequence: TGTGCCAGCAGTCTCAGGGGGGACACTGAAGCTTTCTTT.

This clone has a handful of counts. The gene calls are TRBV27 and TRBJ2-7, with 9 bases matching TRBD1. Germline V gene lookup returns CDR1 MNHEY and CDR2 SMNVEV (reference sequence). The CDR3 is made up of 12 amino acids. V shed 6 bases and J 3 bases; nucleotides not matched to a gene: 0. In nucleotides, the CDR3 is TGTGCCAGCAGGGGACAGGGCTACGAGCAGTACTTC. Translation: CASRGQGYEQYF.

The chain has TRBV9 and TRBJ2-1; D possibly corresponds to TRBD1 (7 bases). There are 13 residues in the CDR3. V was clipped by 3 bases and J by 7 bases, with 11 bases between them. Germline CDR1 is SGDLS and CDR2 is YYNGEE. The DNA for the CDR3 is TGTGCCAGCAGCGCGACAGGGAGGAATGAGCAGTTCTTC. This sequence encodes CASSATGRNEQFF.